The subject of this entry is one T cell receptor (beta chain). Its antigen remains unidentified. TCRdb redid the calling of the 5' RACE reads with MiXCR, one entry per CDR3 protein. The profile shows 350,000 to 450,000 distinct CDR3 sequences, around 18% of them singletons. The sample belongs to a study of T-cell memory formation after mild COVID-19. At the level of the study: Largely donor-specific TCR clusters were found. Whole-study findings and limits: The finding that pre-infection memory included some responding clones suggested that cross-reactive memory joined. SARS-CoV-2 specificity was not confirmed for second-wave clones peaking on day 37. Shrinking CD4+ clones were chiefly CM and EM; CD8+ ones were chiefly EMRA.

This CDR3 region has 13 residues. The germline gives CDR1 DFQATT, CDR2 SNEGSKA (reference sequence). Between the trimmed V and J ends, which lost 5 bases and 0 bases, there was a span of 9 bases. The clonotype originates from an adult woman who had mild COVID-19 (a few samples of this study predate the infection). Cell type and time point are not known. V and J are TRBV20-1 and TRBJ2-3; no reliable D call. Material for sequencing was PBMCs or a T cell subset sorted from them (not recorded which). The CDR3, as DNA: TGCAGTGCTCAGTCTTTTAGCACAGATACGCAGTATTTT. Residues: CSAQSFSTDTQYF.